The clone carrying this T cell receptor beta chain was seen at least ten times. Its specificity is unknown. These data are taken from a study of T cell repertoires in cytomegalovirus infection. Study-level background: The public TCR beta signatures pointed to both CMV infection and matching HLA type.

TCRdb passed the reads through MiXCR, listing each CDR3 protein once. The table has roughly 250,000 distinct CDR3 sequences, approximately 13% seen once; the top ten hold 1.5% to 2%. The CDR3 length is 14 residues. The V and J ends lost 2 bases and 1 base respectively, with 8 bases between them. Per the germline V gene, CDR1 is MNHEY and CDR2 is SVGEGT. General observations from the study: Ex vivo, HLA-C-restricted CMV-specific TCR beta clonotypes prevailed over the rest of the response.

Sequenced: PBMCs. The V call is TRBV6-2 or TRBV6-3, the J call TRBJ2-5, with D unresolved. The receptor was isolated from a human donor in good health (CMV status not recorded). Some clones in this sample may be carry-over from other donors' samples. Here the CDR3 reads CASSYHSGQETQYF. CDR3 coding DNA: TGTGCCAGCAGTTACCATAGTGGCCAAGAGACCCAGTACTTC.